This T cell receptor beta chain was documented in a study of T cells in Graves' hyperthyroidism and ophthalmopathy. About the research overall: Peripheral blood collection took place at initial diagnosis, before any treatment.

For this clonotype: Germline and junction disagree at one end, which may indicate a read error.

Authors of the study amplified TCR beta CDR3 regions from RNA transcripts. First-round RT-PCR targeting the TCR CDR3 was performed with the HTBI primer set. One entry per CDR3 protein, called by TCRdb with MiXCR from the multiplex PCR reads. Among about 210,000 distinct CDR3 sequences listed, about 17% were seen once. The germline CDR1 and CDR2 sequences are SGHTA and FQGNSA. This CDR3 region has 17 residues. The source material was blood. This sequence joins TRBV7-2 and TRBJ2-2; TRBD2 matches at 7 bases. The TCR sequence derives from a man aged 35-49 years with Graves' hyperthyroidism. CDR3 sequence (DNA): TGTGCCAGCGGCTTTGCCCCCCTCTCGGGGGGCACCGGGGAGCTGTTTTTT. Its translation: CASGFAPLSGGTGELFF.